This TCR beta chain was identified in a study of T cells in Graves' hyperthyroidism and ophthalmopathy. This clonotype was counted ten times or more. Exclusion followed for patients with uncontrolled infection, other autoimmune disease, pregnancy or lactation. Germline V lookup: CDR1 MNHEY, CDR2 SMNVEV (reference sequence). V dropped 3 bases and J dropped 8 bases, with 13 bases sitting between them. The CDR3 totals 13 residues. TCR beta CDR3 sequences were amplified from RNA transcripts. Carried out on the TCR CDR3, a first-round RT-PCR used the HTBI primer set. One entry per CDR3 protein, called by TCRdb with MiXCR from the multiplex PCR reads. The table lists tens of thousands of distinct CDR3 sequences, about 54% of them singletons, with under 35% in the top ten.

The chain links TRBV27 to TRBJ1-2, with unresolved D. This TCR was recovered from a man younger than 35 with Graves' hyperthyroidism. The sequenced sample was peripheral blood or thyroid tissue (not recorded which). CDR3 DNA: TGTGCCAGCAGTTTGGACCCCGGAGGCGGCTACACCTTC. As protein: CASSLDPGGGYTF.